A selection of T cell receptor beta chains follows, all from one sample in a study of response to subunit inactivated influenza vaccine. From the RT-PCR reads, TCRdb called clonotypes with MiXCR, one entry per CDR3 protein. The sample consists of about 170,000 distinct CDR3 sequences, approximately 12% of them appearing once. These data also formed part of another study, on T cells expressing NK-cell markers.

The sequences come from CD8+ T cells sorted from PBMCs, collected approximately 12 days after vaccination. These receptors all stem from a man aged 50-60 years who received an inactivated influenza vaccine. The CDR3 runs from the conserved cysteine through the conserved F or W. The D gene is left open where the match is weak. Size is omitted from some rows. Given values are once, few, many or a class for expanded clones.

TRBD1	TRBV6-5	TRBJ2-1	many	CASSYGTGGYNEQFF	TGTGCCAGCAGCTACGGGACAGGGGGCTACAATGAGCAGTTCTTC
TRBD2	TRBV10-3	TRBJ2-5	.	CAISPGLAGAVRETQYF	TGTGCCATCAGCCCGGGACTAGCGGGGGCCGTTAGGGAGACCCAGTACTTC
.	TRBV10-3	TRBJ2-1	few	CAISESIAGSRSSYNEQFF	TGTGCCATCAGTGAGTCGATAGCAGGGTCAAGGAGCTCCTACAATGAGCAGTTCTTC
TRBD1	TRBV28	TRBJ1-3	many	CASSFVLGTAVNTIYF	TGTGCCAGCAGTTTCGTTTTGGGGACAGCTGTAAACACCATATATTTT
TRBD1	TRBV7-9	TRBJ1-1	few	CASSPLTGLNTEAFF	TGTGCCAGCAGCCCTCTGACAGGGTTGAACACTGAAGCTTTCTTT
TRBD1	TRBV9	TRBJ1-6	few	CASSGGTGVNSPLHF	TGTGCCAGCAGCGGAGGGACAGGGGTTAATTCACCCCTCCACTTT
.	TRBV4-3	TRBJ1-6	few	CASSQDREKRNSPLHF	TGCGCCAGCAGCCAAGATCGGGAAAAGCGGAATTCACCCCTCCACTTT
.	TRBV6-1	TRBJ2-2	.	CASRARQEQNTGELFF	TGTGCCAGCAGGGCGCGACAGGAACAAAACACCGGGGAGCTGTTTTTT
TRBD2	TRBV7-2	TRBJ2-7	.	CASSSLAGGLSEQYF	TGTGCCAGCAGCTCCCTAGCGGGAGGGCTATCCGAGCAGTACTTC
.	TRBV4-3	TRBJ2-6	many	CASSQDSTASGANVLTF	TGCGCCAGCAGCCAAGACAGTACCGCCTCTGGGGCCAACGTCCTGACTTTC
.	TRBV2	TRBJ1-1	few	CASSADAGVGNTEAFF	TGTGCCAGCAGTGCCGACGCAGGGGTCGGGAACACTGAAGCTTTCTTT
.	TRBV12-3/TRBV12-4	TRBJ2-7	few	CASSLIGGAYEQYF	TGTGCCAGCAGTTTAATCGGAGGAGCCTACGAGCAGTACTTC
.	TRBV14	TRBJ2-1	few	CASSPYSGGYNEQFF	TGTGCCAGCAGCCCCTATTCTGGGGGCTACAATGAGCAGTTCTTC
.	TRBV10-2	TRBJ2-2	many	CASEWGRGELFF	TGCGCCAGCGAGTGGGGCCGCGGGGAGCTGTTTTTT
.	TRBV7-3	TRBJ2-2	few	CASSLTGSGYYGELFF	TGTGCCAGCAGCTTAACTGGTTCTGGGTATTACGGGGAGCTGTTTTTT
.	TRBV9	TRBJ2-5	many	CASSDEAGLTKTQYF	TGTGCCAGCAGCGACGAGGCAGGGTTAACGAAGACCCAGTACTTC
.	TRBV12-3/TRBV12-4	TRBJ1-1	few	CASSLAYEGPPNTEAFF	TGTGCCAGCAGTTTAGCGTATGAGGGGCCACCGAACACTGAAGCTTTCTTT
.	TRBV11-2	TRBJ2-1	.	CASTQLAETYNEQFF	TGTGCCAGCACCCAATTAGCTGAGACCTACAATGAGCAGTTCTTC
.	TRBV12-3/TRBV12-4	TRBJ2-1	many	CASTTGPYNEQFF	TGTGCCAGCACCACCGGTCCTTACAATGAGCAGTTCTTC
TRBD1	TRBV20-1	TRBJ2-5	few	CSARDNSGGKTQYF	TGCAGTGCTAGAGATAATTCAGGGGGAAAGACCCAGTACTTC